The entry that follows covers one T cell receptor (beta chain) sequence. Its antigen is unidentified. This specimen belongs to a study of T cell responses to AZD1222 COVID-19 vaccine. General observations from the study: Only 5 or 6 people who got AZD1222 tested seropositive at baseline.

The data were produced by immunoSEQ multiplex PCR, yet TCRdb's version contains in-frame clones alone and is incomplete. The sample lists over 120,000 clones, nearly 90% occurring once. There are 16 residues in the CDR3. The V gene's germline CDR1 is LGHNA and CDR2 YNFKEQ. With V trimmed by 0 bases and J by 0 bases, 4 bases remained unmatched. The source is an adult who received the MenACWY meningococcal vaccine as a control. This chain links TRBV4-2 with TRBJ1-1; 7 bases line up with TRBD1. The source material was peripheral blood, sampled 28 days after the second dose of the MenACWY control vaccine. CDR3 bases: TGTGCCAGCAGCCAAGAACGACAGGGTGTGAACACTGAAGCTTTCTTT. The encoded protein is CASSQERQGVNTEAFF.